One and the same sample provided the 18 T cell receptor beta chains below, sequenced in a study of T cells after yellow fever vaccination (dated by TCRdb to the late 2010s). The treatment or condition tag for this specimen amounts to: live attenuated yellow fever vaccine strain. Library preparation was by 5' RACE. The sequencer was an Illumina NovaSeq 6000. TCRdb cleaned the public reads at Q25 with fastp, built clones with MiXCR and kept in-frame beta chains. Each record represents a unique CDR3 protein, reported with the most common genes and DNA among its rows. Here the sample has a few hundred thousand distinct CDR3 sequences; 3.6% occur a single time. The ten top clones hold roughly a quarter of the sample. The source was PBMCs, collected on the day of the yellow fever booster vaccination. These receptor sequences come from a man aged 18 to 29 who received the YFV17D yellow fever vaccine.

This clonotype appeared a few times. In nucleotides, the CDR3 is TGTGCCAGCAGCGGGATAGCCTACGAGCAGTACTTC. This encodes CASSGIAYEQYF. The rearrangement uses TRBV6-5 and TRBJ2-7; D possibly corresponds to TRBD2 (5 bases). There are 12 residues in the CDR3. Deletions cut 6 bases from V and 2 bases from J, with 8 bases between. Per the germline V gene, CDR1 is MNHEY and CDR2 is SVGAGI.

This clonotype was recorded at least ten times. The gene calls are TRBV7-6 and TRBJ2-1; D not resolved. In germline, CDR1 is SGHVS, CDR2 FNYEAQ. Trimming took 1 base from V and 5 from J, leaving 6 bases between them. The CDR3 covers 13 residues. CDR3 sequence reads: CASSLGENNEQFF. The CDR3 nucleotides read TGTGCCAGCAGCTTAGGTGAGAACAATGAGCAGTTCTTC.

This clonotype was recorded at least ten times. The CDR3 loop reads CASSSPGTDFTDTQYF. As DNA, the CDR3 is TGCGCCAGCAGCTCGCCCGGGACAGACTTTACAGATACGCAGTATTTT. The V and J genes are TRBV5-1 and TRBJ2-3; 7 bases fit TRBD1. This CDR3 contains 16 residues. After removal of 3 bases from V and 3 bases from J, the junction contained 10 bases not matched to a gene. Germline CDR1 reads SGHRS; CDR2 reads YFSETQ.

The chain is built from TRBV5-1 and TRBJ2-7; the D gene is possibly TRBD2 (6 bases). CDR1 and CDR2 from the germline V gene are SGHRS and YFSETQ. Trimming shortened V by 0 bases and J by 0 bases, and 10 bases separated the two germline ends. The length of the CDR3 is 15 residues. CDR3 amino acids: CASSLVVGGSYEQYF. CDR3 in DNA: TGCGCCAGCAGCTTGGTGGTGGGGGGCTCCTACGAGCAGTACTTC.

This clonotype has a count of ten or more. The gene calls are TRBV6-5 and TRBJ2-7; D gene unclear. Germline lookup yields CDR1 MNHEY and CDR2 SVGAGI. Trimming removed 4 bases from V and 3 bases from J, with 13 bases in between. This CDR3 region has 14 residues. CDR3 sequence (DNA): TGTGCCAGCAGTTCGTCAGGAGATTACTACGAGCAGTACGTC. Amino acid sequence: CASSSSGDYYEQYV.

The chain carries TRBV21-1 and TRBJ2-7. TRBV21-1 is classified as a pseudogene. The CDR3 has 13 amino acids. The CDR3 region is CASIPRDSYEQYV. The CDR3 DNA reads as TGTGCCAGCATACCCCGGGACTCCTACGAGCAGTACGTC.

Here the CDR3 DNA reads TGTGCCAGCAGTTCACTCTTTCGGAGGGGGGGTTCTAGCACAGATACGCAGTATTTT. Its protein product is CASSSLFRRGGSSTDTQYF. V gene TRBV12-3 or TRBV12-4 combines with J gene TRBJ2-3; D possibly corresponds to TRBD2 (7 bases). The CDR3 spans 19 residues. The V and J ends lost 4 bases and 0 bases respectively, with 23 bases between them.

The gene calls are TRBV7-8 and TRBJ1-6; 8 bases are a match to TRBD1. J was trimmed by 6 bases and V by 5 bases; bases with no gene match: 6. The CDR3 has 15 amino acids. Germline lookup yields CDR1 SGHVS and CDR2 FQNEAQ. This CDR3 reads CASSPQGQVNSPLHF. CDR3 nucleotide sequence: TGTGCCAGCAGCCCCCAGGGACAGGTTAATTCACCCCTCCACTTT. The variable domain in full, with the rest retrieved from reference TRBV7-8 and TRBJ1-6, is GAGVSQSPRYKVAKRGQDVALRCDPISGHVSLFWYQQALGQGPEFLTYFQNEAQLDKSGLPSDRFFAERPEGSVSTLKIQRTQQEDSAVYLCASSPQGQVNSPLHFGNGTRLTVT.

This clonotype was picked up many times. This rearrangement joins TRBV20-1 to TRBJ2-3, with D unclear. Per germline, CDR1 DFQATT and CDR2 SNEGSKA (reference sequence). Trimming removed 7 bases from V and 5 bases from J, with 16 bases in between. This CDR3 comprises 13 residues. CDR3 bases: TGCAGTGTTTCGGCGAGTAGGGTAGATACGCAGTATTTT. Translating it yields CSVSASRVDTQYF.

This clonotype appeared many times. The chain uses TRBV20-1 and TRBJ1-2, with D unclear. Germline CDR1 and CDR2: DFQATT and SNEGSKA (reference sequence). This CDR3 is built from 13 residues. Trimming left V 3 bases short and J 3 bases short, with 11 bases between. The CDR3 DNA reads as TGCAGTGCTAGGCGTAGGGTAGACTATGGCTACACCTTC. It yields the protein CSARRRVDYGYTF.

In its sample, this clonotype was seen many times. The J gene is TRBJ1-6, the V gene TRBV7-2; D is unclear. V shed 4 bases and J shed 4 bases, with 11 bases lying between them. The germline V gene has CDR1 SGHTA and CDR2 FQGNSA. The length of the CDR3 is 15 residues. CDR3: CASSWKTEYNSPLHF. The CDR3, as DNA: TGTGCCAGCAGCTGGAAGACGGAGTATAATTCACCCCTCCACTTT.

This clonotype was found many times. The chain joins TRBV5-1 to TRBJ2-7, with 7 positions matching TRBD2. In germline, CDR1 is SGHRS, CDR2 YFSETQ. J gave up 6 bases and V 2 bases, and 2 bases lay outside the gene matches. This CDR3 region has 12 residues. CDR3: CASSFSGGEQYF. DNA for the CDR3: TGCGCCAGCAGCTTTTCGGGGGGCGAGCAGTACTTC.

This clonotype has a handful of counts. This sequence joins TRBV10-3 and TRBJ1-1, with D uncertain. The V gene's germline CDR1 is ENHRY and CDR2 SYGVKD. The V gene lost 3 bases and the J gene lost 2 bases, with 10 bases spanning the gap. There are 14 residues in the CDR3. CDR3 sequence: CAISEGMLNTEAFF. The CDR3 DNA follows: TGTGCCATCAGTGAAGGGATGCTCAACACTGAAGCTTTCTTT.

This clonotype was seen repeatedly, ten times or more. V is TRBV5-1 and J is TRBJ2-7; 8 bases fit TRBD1. CDR1 and CDR2 from the germline V gene are SGHRS and YFSETQ. The V and J ends lost 3 bases and 3 bases, in that order; junction bases with no gene match: 8. The CDR3 has 15 amino acids. DNA of the CDR3: TGCGCCAGCAGCTCAAGAGAGACAGGGGTCTACGAGCAGTACTTC. It codes for CASSSRETGVYEQYF.

The CDR3 nucleotides read TGTGCCAGCAGCGCCAGGGTTGGGGGCACAGATACGCAGTATTTT. This gives the protein CASSARVGGTDTQYF. The chain links TRBV7-8 to TRBJ2-3; D may be TRBD1 (5 bases). V shed 5 bases and J shed 1 base, with 13 bases lying between them. Looked up from germline, CDR1 is SGHVS and CDR2 is FQNEAQ. The CDR3 has 15 amino acids.

This clonotype was seen repeatedly, ten times or more. The CDR3 here is CASSTGGDTEAFF. CDR3 sequence (DNA): TGTGCCAGCAGCACAGGGGGCGACACTGAAGCTTTCTTT. The gene calls are TRBV7-2 and TRBJ1-1; 9 nucleotides match TRBD1. The CDR3 is made up of 13 amino acids. With V trimmed by 5 bases and J by 3 bases, 1 base remained unmatched. Germline V lookup: CDR1 SGHTA, CDR2 FQGNSA.

This clonotype was recorded at least ten times. V is TRBV20-1 and J is TRBJ2-3, with 8 bases matching TRBD2. Germline assignment: CDR1 DFQATT and CDR2 SNEGSKA (reference sequence). The CDR3 contains 14 residues. Trimming at V came to 1 base and at J to 4 bases, leaving 4 bases not matched to a gene. The CDR3 region has the DNA TGCAGTGCTAGAGGACTAGCGTCCCCAGATACGCAGTATTTT. Amino acid sequence: CSARGLASPDTQYF.

This clonotype was detected ten times or more. The CDR3 loop reads CAISEWGQKNYGYTF. Here the CDR3 DNA reads TGTGCCATCAGTGAGTGGGGACAGAAAAACTATGGCTACACCTTC. The chain uses TRBV10-3 and TRBJ1-2, with 7 bases matching TRBD1. V lost 1 base and J lost 2; bases outside the gene matches: 4. Germline CDR1 is ENHRY and CDR2 is SYGVKD. The CDR3 covers 15 residues.